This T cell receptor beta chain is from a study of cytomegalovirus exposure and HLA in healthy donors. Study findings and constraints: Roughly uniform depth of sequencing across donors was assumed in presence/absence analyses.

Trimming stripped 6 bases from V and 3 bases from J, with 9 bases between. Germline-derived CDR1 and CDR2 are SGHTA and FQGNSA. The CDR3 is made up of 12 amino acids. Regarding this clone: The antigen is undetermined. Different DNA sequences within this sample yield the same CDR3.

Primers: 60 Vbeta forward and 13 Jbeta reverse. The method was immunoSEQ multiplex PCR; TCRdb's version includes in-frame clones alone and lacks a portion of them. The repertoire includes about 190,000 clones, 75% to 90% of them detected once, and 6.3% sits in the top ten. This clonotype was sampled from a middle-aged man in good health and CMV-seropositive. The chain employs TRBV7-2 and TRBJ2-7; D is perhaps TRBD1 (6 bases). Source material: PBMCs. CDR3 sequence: CASSSQGYEQYF. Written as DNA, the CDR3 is TGTGCCAGCAGTTCACAGGGCTACGAGCAGTACTTC.